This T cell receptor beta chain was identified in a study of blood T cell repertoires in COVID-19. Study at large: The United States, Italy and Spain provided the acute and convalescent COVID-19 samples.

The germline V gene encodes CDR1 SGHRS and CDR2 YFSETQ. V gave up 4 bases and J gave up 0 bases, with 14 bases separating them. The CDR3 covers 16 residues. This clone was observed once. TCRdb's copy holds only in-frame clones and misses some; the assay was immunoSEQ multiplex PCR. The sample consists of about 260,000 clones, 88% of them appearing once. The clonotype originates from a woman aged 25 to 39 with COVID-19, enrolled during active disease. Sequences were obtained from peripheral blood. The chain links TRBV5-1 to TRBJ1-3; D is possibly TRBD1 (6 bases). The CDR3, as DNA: TGCGCCAGCAGCGAGGGACACGCGTTCTCTGGAAACACCATATATTTT. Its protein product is CASSEGHAFSGNTIYF. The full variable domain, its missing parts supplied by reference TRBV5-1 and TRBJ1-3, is KAGVTQTPRYLIKTRGQQVTLSCSPISGHRSVSWYQQTPGQGLQFLFEYFSETQRNKGNFPGRFSGRQFSNSRSEMNVSTLELGDSALYLCASSEGHAFSGNTIYFGEGSWLTVV.